This T cell receptor beta chain appears in the sequencing data of a study of graft-versus-host responses after intestinal transplantation. Background on the study: Transplants were multivisceral, liver-intestinal, or isolated intestinal. All recipients were given anti-thymocyte globulin induction, and tacrolimus and steroids were then administered for around three years.

Processing was applied to graft tissue in order to liberate intraepithelial and lamina propria lymphocytes. The protocol was immunoSEQ multiplex PCR, while the TCRdb copy is restricted to in-frame clones and leaves out a portion. The table lists about 20,000 clones, just over 75% of them singletons. The CDR3 runs to 16 residues. J gave up 3 bases and V 2 bases, and 9 bases lay outside the gene matches. The V gene's germline CDR1 is LNHDA and CDR2 SQIVND (reference sequence). This TCR was recovered from a human patient who received an intestinal transplant, so some T cells may come from the graft donor. This sample comprised ileum tissue, obtained 12 days after intestinal transplant. The chain carries TRBV19 and TRBJ1-2, with 7 bases aligning to TRBD1. CDR3 amino acids: CASSIIGTATDYGYTF. The CDR3 coding sequence is TGTGCCAGTAGTATAATCGGGACAGCTACGGACTATGGCTACACCTTC.